This is a list of T cell receptor beta chains from one sample in a study of cytomegalovirus exposure and HLA in healthy donors. TCRdb's table, derived via immunoSEQ multiplex PCR, lists solely in-frame clones and lacks some. The profile shows more than 95,000 clones, more than 75% of them singletons. The source material was PBMCs. Receptors originate from a man in his thirties or forties in good health and CMV-seropositive. Each CDR3 is given with its conserved first and last residue. D genes are given only for firm matches. Clone sizes are given selectively: once, few, many, or a class where the clone is expanded.

D gene	V gene	J gene	clone size	CDR3 protein	CDR3 DNA
TRBD2	TRBV11-3	TRBJ2-3	NA	CASSYGLAGSTDTQYF	TGTGCCAGCAGCTATGGACTAGCGGGGAGCACAGATACGCAGTATTTT
NA	TRBV7-2	TRBJ2-2	NA	CASSLATDTGELFF	TGTGCCAGCAGCTTAGCGACAGACACCGGGGAGCTGTTTTTT
TRBD1	TRBV7-8	TRBJ1-2	NA	CASSFYRGNYGYTF	TGTGCCAGCAGCTTTTACAGGGGTAACTATGGCTACACCTTC
TRBD1	TRBV5-1	TRBJ1-1	NA	CASSLAPDRDTEAFF	TGCGCCAGCAGCTTGGCCCCCGACAGGGACACTGAAGCTTTCTTT
TRBD2	TRBV28	TRBJ2-5	NA	CASSIDLAGLGETQYF	TGTGCCAGCAGCATAGACCTAGCGGGATTGGGTGAGACCCAGTACTTC
NA	TRBV30	TRBJ1-5	NA	CAWSVGGSNQPQHF	TGTGCCTGGAGTGTAGGAGGGAGCAATCAGCCCCAGCATTTT
TRBD1	TRBV29-1	TRBJ1-2	NA	CSVARQGADYGYTF	TGCAGCGTTGCCAGACAGGGGGCTGACTATGGCTACACCTTC
TRBD1	TRBV5-4	TRBJ2-7	NA	CASSLGQGREQYF	TGTGCCAGCAGCTTGGGACAGGGGAGGGAGCAGTACTTC
TRBD1	TRBV7-8	TRBJ1-1	once	CASRTGQGATEAFF	TGTGCCAGCAGAACCGGACAGGGGGCGACTGAAGCTTTCTTT
NA	TRBV12-5	TRBJ2-1	NA	CASGLGDFYNEQFF	TGTGCTAGTGGTCTCGGGGACTTTTACAATGAGCAGTTCTTC
NA	TRBV28	TRBJ1-5	NA	CASSFAENQPQHF	TGTGCCAGCAGTTTCGCCGAGAATCAGCCCCAGCATTTT
NA	TRBV19	TRBJ2-5	NA	CASSILGTGTQYF	TGTGCCAGTAGTATTTTGGGTACGGGGACCCAGTACTTC
NA	TRBV4-1	TRBJ2-7	NA	CASSQVTSSSYEQYF	TGCGCCAGCAGCCAAGTAACATCTTCCTCCTACGAGCAGTACTTC
NA	TRBV28	TRBJ2-5	NA	CASRESGETQYF	TGTGCCAGCAGAGAATCCGGGGAGACCCAGTACTTC
NA	TRBV11-1	TRBJ2-7	NA	CASSLALGYEQYF	TGTGCCAGCAGCTTAGCGCTAGGCTACGAGCAGTACTTC
TRBD1	TRBV10-3	TRBJ1-2	few	CAISQGGYGYTF	TGTGCCATATCACAGGGGGGCTATGGCTACACCTTC
NA	TRBV2	TRBJ1-5	NA	CASSGPSYQPQHF	TGTGCCAGCAGTGGGCCATCCTATCAGCCCCAGCATTTT
NA	TRBV7-2	TRBJ2-7	NA	CASSSFGALGYEQYF	TGTGCCAGCAGCTCATTCGGTGCCCTAGGCTACGAGCAGTACTTC
NA	TRBV11-2	TRBJ2-7	NA	CASSLALNRQLPTYEQYF	TGTGCCAGCAGCTTAGCTTTAAACCGACAGTTACCGACCTACGAGCAGTACTTC
NA	TRBV4-3	TRBJ2-1	NA	CASSPQAPLSSYNEQFF	TGCGCCAGCAGCCCGCAAGCGCCCCTGAGCTCCTACAATGAGCAGTTCTTC
NA	TRBV30	TRBJ1-5	NA	CAWSFKGLNQPQHF	TGTGCCTGGAGTTTCAAGGGACTGAATCAGCCCCAGCATTTT
NA	TRBV19	TRBJ1-2	NA	CASSIGRVGYTF	TGTGCCAGTAGTATAGGCAGGGTTGGCTACACCTTC
NA	TRBV27	TRBJ1-2	NA	CASSPTGRLYGYTF	TGTGCCAGCAGTCCCACAGGGCGGCTATATGGCTACACCTTC
NA	TRBV15	TRBJ2-2	NA	CATSTGRETGELFF	TGTGCCACCAGCACCGGTCGGGAAACCGGGGAGCTGTTTTTT
TRBD2	TRBV27	TRBJ2-3	once	CASSLGSSGTPDTQYF	TGTGCCAGCAGTTTAGGGTCTAGCGGGACCCCAGATACGCAGTATTTT
TRBD2	TRBV28	TRBJ2-7	NA	CASSVAGGYEQYF	TGTGCCAGCAGTGTAGCGGGAGGGTACGAGCAGTACTTC
TRBD1	TRBV10-3	TRBJ2-3	NA	CATTGTGVIADTQYF	TGTGCCACTACCGGGACAGGGGTCATCGCAGATACGCAGTATTTT
NA	TRBV11-2	TRBJ2-5	NA	CASSLGQGPQETQYF	TGTGCCAGCAGCTTAGGTCAGGGGCCCCAAGAGACCCAGTACTTC